Each of the 9 T cell receptor beta chains below was sequenced from the same sample in a study of blood T cells in healthy people across ages. Then a second PCR, running about 6 to 12 cycles, was carried out with a sample-barcoded 5' primer and a J-beta primer mix. From the 5' RACE reads, TCRdb called clonotypes with MiXCR, one entry per CDR3 protein. The sample records over 1,500,000 distinct CDR3 sequences, 39% being singletons. Material: blood. The source of these receptors is a human donor in good health.

This clonotype was counted only a few times. V gene TRBV27 combines with J gene TRBJ1-4; D may be TRBD1 (5 bases). This CDR3 region has 18 residues. Trimming removed 7 bases from V and 1 base from J, with 22 bases in between. Per germline, CDR1 MNHEY and CDR2 SMNVEV (reference sequence). This CDR3 is CASTKLKGIWGTNEKLFF. As DNA, the CDR3 is TGTGCCAGCACCAAACTTAAGGGGATTTGGGGAACTAATGAAAAACTGTTTTTT.

This clonotype was seen only once. V gene TRBV14 combines with J gene TRBJ2-2, with D perhaps matching TRBD1 (5 bases). Germline V gives CDR1 SGHDN, CDR2 FVKESK. The germline V and J ends were trimmed by 2 bases and 4 bases, with 14 bases remaining between them. This CDR3 has 16 amino acids. Here the CDR3 DNA reads TGTGCCAGCAGCCAAAGGATCAGGGCGAGCACCGGGGAGCTGTTTTTT. Residues: CASSQRIRASTGELFF.

This clonotype appeared many times. The gene calls are TRBV4-3 and TRBJ2-5; 11 positions match TRBD2. The J call may be mistaken, given a closer DNA end match to TRBJ2-7. Per the germline V gene, CDR1 is LGHNA and CDR2 is YSLEER. This CDR3 contains 16 residues. The CDR3 DNA reads TGCGCCAGCAGCCAGGTACTAGCGGGGGAAGTTTTCGAGCAGTACTTC. It is translated as CASSQVLAGEVFEQYF.

The chain uses TRBV11-2 and TRBJ2-7; 10 bases are a match to TRBD2. The end of the DNA fits TRBJ2-5 better, so the J call may be wrong. The V gene's germline CDR1 is SGHAT and CDR2 FQNNGV. This CDR3 has 16 amino acids. The DNA for the CDR3 is TGTGCCAGCAGCCCAAGCCTAGCGGGGGCCCTTGAGACCCAGTACTTC. This encodes CASSPSLAGALETQYF.

V is TRBV7-8 and J is TRBJ2-4, with D possibly matching TRBD1 (6 bases). Trimming left V 2 bases short and J 3 bases short, with 11 bases between. Germline lookup yields CDR1 SGHVS and CDR2 FQNEAQ. The CDR3 is 15 amino acids. This CDR3 reads CASSLSGVVKNIQYF. CDR3 DNA sequence: TGTGCCAGCAGCTTATCAGGGGTTGTCAAAAACATTCAGTACTTC.

As regards this clonotype: The CDR3 does not end in the conserved phenylalanine or tryptophan, so this is likely a read error. The chain links TRBV20-1 to TRBJ1-5, with D tentatively TRBD1 (5 bases). CDR3 size: 13 residues. The V and J ends lost 4 bases and 4 bases respectively, with 11 bases between them. Germline V gene lookup returns CDR1 DFQATT and CDR2 SNEGSKA (reference sequence). The DNA for the CDR3 is TGCAGTGCTATAACAGGCCCTAATCAGCCCCAGCATTGT. It specifies CSAITGPNQPQHC.

V gene TRBV5-1 combines with J gene TRBJ2-7, with TRBD1 as a possible D gene (5 bases). This CDR3 is built from 14 residues. Trimming left V 0 bases short and J 0 bases short, with 7 bases between. Germline V gives CDR1 SGHRS, CDR2 YFSETQ. As DNA, the CDR3 is TGCGCCAGCAGCTTGGAGGACAACTCCTACGAGCAGTACTTC. The encoded protein is CASSLEDNSYEQYF.

The chain combines TRBV6-6 with TRBJ1-1; 9 nucleotides align to TRBD1. Germline V gene lookup returns CDR1 MNHNY and CDR2 SVGAGI (reference sequence). Trimming took 6 bases from V and 1 from J; bases not matched to a gene: 6. There are 15 residues in the CDR3. This CDR3 reads CASSGSDRGNTEAFF. The CDR3 DNA reads TGTGCCAGCAGCGGCTCGGACAGGGGGAACACTGAAGCTTTCTTT.

This clonotype was counted a few times. The V and J genes are TRBV7-2 and TRBJ2-5, with TRBD2 matching 15 bases. The germline V gene encodes CDR1 SGHTA and CDR2 FQGNSA. The CDR3 consists of 15 residues. V dropped 5 bases and J dropped 7; count of bases not matched to a gene: 5. Written as DNA, the CDR3 is TGTGCCAGCAGCCTGGGACTAGCGGGGGGCGGGACCCAGTACTTC. This sequence encodes CASSLGLAGGGTQYF.